A single sample is the source of the 9 T cell receptor beta chains below, sequenced in a study of blood T cell repertoires in COVID-19. This table comes from immunoSEQ multiplex PCR, and its TCRdb copy is limited to in-frame clones, with some not included. The sample consists of hundreds of thousands of clones, about 83% of them appearing once. Sequencing was done on a sample of PBMCs or T cells enriched from blood (not recorded which). All receptors derive from a woman aged 45 to 65 who had recovered from COVID-19.

The rearrangement uses TRBV3-1 (or the pseudogene TRBV3-2) and TRBJ1-1, with D tentatively TRBD1 (5 bases). V lost 3 bases to trimming and J lost 1 base, with 15 bases between them. From germline, CDR1 is LGHDT and CDR2 YNNKEL (reference sequence). The CDR3 covers 16 residues. CDR3 in DNA: TGTGCCAGCAGCCATAGACAGAATATGCGGAACACTGAAGCTTTCTTT. Protein: CASSHRQNMRNTEAFF.

The CDR3 spells CASSQWAGVGQPQHF. The CDR3 DNA reads TGTGCCAGCAGCCAATGGGCAGGGGTAGGTCAGCCCCAGCATTTT. The rearrangement links TRBV28 to TRBJ1-5, with D perhaps matching TRBD1 (6 bases). V lost 6 bases, J lost 6 bases, and 18 bases lay in between. Germline V gives CDR1 MDHEN, CDR2 SYDVKM. CDR3 length: 15 residues.

The CDR3 DNA is TGCGCCAGCAGCATAGGACAAGAGCTGACCTGGTACTTC. Its translation is CASSIGQELTWYF. The V and J genes are TRBV5-1 and TRBJ2-4; perhaps TRBD1 as D (5 bases). The germline gives CDR1 SGHRS, CDR2 YFSETQ. This CDR3 is built from 13 residues. Trimming cost V 4 bases and J 15 bases, with 20 bases left between them.

The gene calls are TRBV14 and TRBJ1-2; D perhaps matches TRBD1 (5 bases). Trimming took off 4 bases at V and 7 bases at J, with 13 bases between the two ends. This CDR3 contains 13 residues. CDR1 and CDR2 from the germline V gene are SGHDN and FVKESK. The CDR3: CASSLGPGGGYTF. Here the CDR3 DNA reads TGTGCCAGCAGCCTGGGGCCCGGCGGTGGCTACACCTTC.

The V call is TRBV7-9, the J call TRBJ2-7; 10 bases are shared with TRBD1. The trim removed 5 bases at V and 7 bases at J, leaving 8 bases unmatched. The CDR3 runs 14 residues. Looked up from germline, CDR1 is SEHNR and CDR2 is FQNEAQ (reference sequence). The CDR3 spells CASSPRQGADEQYF. CDR3 DNA: TGTGCCAGCAGCCCCCGACAGGGGGCGGATGAGCAGTACTTC.

The genes are TRBV15 and TRBJ2-2, with 10 bases lining up with TRBD2. J was trimmed by 7 bases and V by 5 bases; bases with no gene match: 7. Germline-derived CDR1 and CDR2 are LNHNV and YYDKDF (reference sequence). The CDR3 is 15 amino acids. In DNA form, the CDR3 reads TGTGCCACCAGCGGGGGGACTAGCGTTGTCGGGGAGCTGTTTTTT. It translates to CATSGGTSVVGELFF.

This sequence joins TRBV6-1 and TRBJ1-5; possible D gene TRBD1, 6 bases. Trimming removed 3 bases at V and 3 bases at J, with 9 bases between. Germline CDR1 reads MNHNS; CDR2 reads SASEGT. CDR3 length: 14 amino acids. DNA for the CDR3: TGTGCCAGCAGTGACGGACAGATCAATCAGCCCCAGCATTTT. As protein: CASSDGQINQPQHF.

This chain joins TRBV29-1 and TRBJ1-5, with 7 bases fitting TRBD1. The CDR3 contains 15 residues. V was pared by 6 bases and J by 4 bases, with 12 bases of the junction left unmatched. Germline loops: CDR1 SQVTM, CDR2 ANQGSEA. CDR3 coding DNA: TGCAGCGTGTTACTATCAGGGGGTTGGAATCAGCCCCAGCATTTT. As protein: CSVLLSGGWNQPQHF.

The rearrangement uses TRBV28 and TRBJ2-1; 11 bases line up with TRBD2. The CDR3 spans 16 residues. Germline CDR1 and CDR2: MDHEN and SYDVKM. Germline trimming cut 5 bases from V and 4 bases from J; bases unmatched to any gene: 7. The CDR3 loop is CASSTAGTSGYNEQFF. CDR3 in DNA: TGTGCCAGCAGTACCGCCGGGACTAGCGGTTACAATGAGCAGTTCTTC.